What follows describes a single TCR beta chain. These data belong to a study of CD8+ T cells in alopecia areata. In each case, RNA was isolated and then reverse transcribed into cDNA as the sequencing template. Measured with immunoSEQ multiplex PCR; TCRdb has only the in-frame clones, and not every one. The sample lists 170,000 or so clones, approximately 53% seen once, with 10% to 13% in the top ten. Treatment in this sample: oral pan-JAK inhibitor, 5-10 mg twice daily. From germline, CDR1 is PRHDT and CDR2 FYEKMQ (reference sequence). V was clipped by 3 bases and J by 1 base, with 13 bases between them. The CDR3 has 15 amino acids.

This specimen was CD8+ T cells sorted from blood, taken at week 24, from a patient treated with tofacitinib. This chain links TRBV13 with TRBJ2-7; perhaps D is TRBD1 or TRBD2 (5 bases each). This TCR was sampled from a human donor with alopecia areata. The CDR3 bases are TGTGCCAGCAGCTTCGGGACCGGGAATTCCTACGAGCAGTACTTC. It translates to CASSFGTGNSYEQYF. Complete variable domain (other parts from reference TRBV13 and TRBJ2-7): AAGVIQSPRHLIKEKRETATLKCYPIPRHDTVYWYQQGPGQDPQFLISFYEKMQSDKGSIPDRFSAQQFSDYHSELNMSSLELGDSALYFCASSFGTGNSYEQYFGPGTRLTVT.